Included here is one T cell receptor (beta chain) sequence, with context. CD8+ and CD4+ T cells from blood underwent TCR beta sequencing, which was carried out in a high-throughput format. These data come from a study of CD8 T cells in Susac syndrome. Random-hexamer reverse transcription was applied to roughly 0.5 to 1 ug RNA. TCRdb reprocessed the immunoSEQ multiplex PCR reads via MiXCR and lists one record per CDR3 protein. The data show 240,000 or so distinct CDR3 sequences, with about 96% seen just once and around 0.093% held by the top ten. There are 11 residues in the CDR3. This chain links TRBV21-1 with TRBJ1-2; the table's TRBD1 call for D was not verified on the DNA. TRBV21-1 is an annotated pseudogene. The sequence was obtained from a human donor with Susac syndrome. Sample: CD4+ T cells from PBMCs. DNA of the CDR3: TGTGCCAGCAACCAGGGTAAAGGCTACACCTTC. This encodes CASNQGKGYTF.